The text below deals with one T cell receptor (beta chain). Its matching antigen is unknown. This entry is derived from a study of OX40 agonist ivuxolimab in advanced cancers. Here immunoSEQ multiplex PCR was the method, and the copy in TCRdb shows in-frame clones only, minus some. Of about 150,000 clones in the sample, 90% to 95% were seen once. This CDR3 is built from 15 residues. The germline V gene encodes CDR1 KGHSH and CDR2 LQKENI. V lost 2 bases and J 0 bases, leaving 7 bases between the germline ends. Study-wide results and caveats: Within 6 weeks, CD4+ and CD8+ blood T cells expanded clonally at 0.1 to 3.0 mg/kg.

This TCR came from an adult with an advanced solid tumor such as melanoma, head and neck, liver or kidney cancer. The genes are TRBV18 and TRBJ2-2; weak D call: TRBD2 (6 bases). This sample comprised CD4+ or CD8+ T cells sorted from blood, obtained in a trial of the OX40 agonist ivuxolimab. The CDR3 DNA reads as TGTGCCAGCTCACCAGCGGGAACGAACACCGGGGAGCTGTTTTTT. Its translation is CASSPAGTNTGELFF.